The 5 T cell receptor beta chains below were found in one sample sequenced in a study of response to subunit inactivated influenza vaccine. TCRdb passed the RT-PCR reads through MiXCR, listing each CDR3 protein once. The sample records almost 600,000 distinct CDR3 sequences, 14% being singletons. The specimen comprised PBMCs from blood, sampled approximately 13 days after vaccination. All receptors come from a man aged 50 to 59 who received an inactivated influenza vaccine.

This clonotype was counted ten times or more. The chain joins TRBV10-3 to TRBJ2-7; D may be TRBD1 (5 bases). This CDR3 comprises 15 residues. V lost 7 bases to trimming and J lost 2 bases, with 18 bases between them. Germline CDR1 is ENHRY and CDR2 is SYGVKD. The CDR3 coding sequence is TGTGCCATCACCCCTGACCAGGGTGACCCCTACGAGCAGTACTTC. This encodes CAITPDQGDPYEQYF.

For this clonotype: This may stem from a read error, because a much larger clone lies one nucleotide away. V usage is TRBV21-1 and J usage is TRBJ2-1; the table assigns TRBD2, which was not confirmed against the DNA. TRBV21-1 counts as a pseudogene. The CDR3 loop spans 14 amino acids. CDR3 sequence reads: CASSKFWRVNEQFF. CDR3 nucleotide sequence: TGTGCCAGCAGCAAATTCTGGAGGGTCAATGAGCAGTTCTTC.

This clonotype showed up just a few times. The chain links TRBV27 to TRBJ1-2; D may be TRBD1 (5 bases). Germline-derived CDR1 and CDR2 are MNHEY and SMNVEV (reference sequence). This CDR3 has 13 residues. Between the trimmed V and J ends, which lost 3 bases and 7 bases, there was a span of 12 bases. In nucleotides, the CDR3 is TGTGCCAGCAGTTTCCAGGGCTCCCTTGGCTACACCTTC. This gives the protein CASSFQGSLGYTF.

The rearrangement links TRBV19 to TRBJ2-3; no reliable D call. This CDR3 region has 13 residues. Per the germline V gene, CDR1 is LNHDA and CDR2 is SQIVND (reference sequence). Trimming shortened V by 3 bases and J by 6 bases, and 10 bases separated the two germline ends. CDR3 in amino acids: CASSIFGGDTQYF. The CDR3, as DNA: TGTGCCAGTAGTATTTTCGGTGGGGATACGCAGTATTTT.

V usage is TRBV24-1 and J usage is TRBJ2-1; TRBD1 is a possible D gene (6 bases). The germline CDR1 and CDR2 sequences are KGHDR and SFDVKD. Trimming cost V 1 base and J 9 bases, with 12 bases left between them. The CDR3 spans 14 residues. Here the CDR3 DNA reads TGTGCCACCAGTGATTTCGCAGGGGTGGGTGAGCAGTTCTTC. Protein: CATSDFAGVGEQFF.